The rows below give T cell receptor beta chains drawn from one sample of a study of radiotherapy plus CTLA-4 blockade in lung cancer. Measured with immunoSEQ multiplex PCR; TCRdb has only the in-frame clones, and not every one. This table holds some 90,000 clones, around 83% found once. Material: peripheral blood, obtained from a patient treated with radiotherapy plus ipilimumab. The receptors derive from a human donor with non-small cell lung cancer who had stable disease on radiotherapy plus ipilimumab. CDR3s include the opening cysteine and the closing phenylalanine or tryptophan. A D gene is named only where the DNA matches it firmly. The listing skips clone size in some rows; elsewhere it reads once, few, many or a size class.

V gene	clone size	J gene	D gene	CDR3 DNA	CDR3 protein
TRBV19	-	TRBJ1-4	TRBD1	TGTGCCAGTAGGTACAGGGGAGTAAATGAAAAACTGTTTTTT	CASRYRGVNEKLFF
TRBV15	-	TRBJ1-4	-	TGTGCCACCAGCAGAGATCGGGGGGCTGCTGAAAAACTGTTTTTT	CATSRDRGAAEKLFF
TRBV21-1	-	TRBJ1-5	-	TGTGCCAGCACCAACCAGCGACAGGTGCATCAGCCCCAGCATTTT	CASTNQRQVHQPQHF
TRBV4-2	few	TRBJ2-7	-	TGTGCCAGCAGCCAAGAGGTGGGGGAGCAGTACTTC	CASSQEVGEQYF
TRBV28	-	TRBJ1-2	-	TGTGCCAGCAGTTCGGGGGCCAAGGCTGGCTACACCTTC	CASSSGAKAGYTF
TRBV11-2	-	TRBJ2-7	-	TGTGCCAGCAGCTTGGACAGCAGGGCCTACGAGCAGTACTTC	CASSLDSRAYEQYF
TRBV5-1	-	TRBJ2-3	TRBD2	TGCGCCAGCAGCTTGGGACCGGGACTAGCGGGGGAAGGTACGCAGTATTTT	CASSLGPGLAGEGTQYF
TRBV7-9	-	TRBJ1-1	-	TGTGCCAGCAGCTTAGGAGACAGGAACACTGAAGCTTTCTTT	CASSLGDRNTEAFF
TRBV27	-	TRBJ2-5	-	TGTGCCAGCAGTTTCACAGGCCAAGAGACCCAGTACTTC	CASSFTGQETQYF
TRBV7-9	-	TRBJ1-4	-	TGTGCCAGCAGCTTAGCGGGGGTATCGGGAGAAAAACTGTTTTTT	CASSLAGVSGEKLFF
TRBV7-9	-	TRBJ2-7	-	TGTGCCAGCAGCTTAGATGGGGCTGTGAACGAGCAGTACTTC	CASSLDGAVNEQYF
TRBV5-1	-	TRBJ2-7	-	TGCGCCAGCAGCTTGGCCGAGGTCGCCTCCTACGAGCAGTACTTC	CASSLAEVASYEQYF
TRBV19	-	TRBJ2-5	-	TGTGCCAGTAGTATAGGGTCTTTTGAAGAGACCCAGTACTTC	CASSIGSFEETQYF
TRBV5-1	-	TRBJ2-1	-	TGCGCCAGCAGCTTGGTAGGGCCCGCCAATGAGCAGTTCTTC	CASSLVGPANEQFF
TRBV5-6	-	TRBJ2-1	-	TGTGCCAGCAGCCTGCCTACCAACTCCTACAATGAGCAGTTCTTC	CASSLPTNSYNEQFF
TRBV7-8	few	TRBJ1-2	-	TGTGCCAGCAGCTTAGCACAGAATTTCTATGGCTACACCTTC	CASSLAQNFYGYTF
TRBV14	-	TRBJ2-5	TRBD1	TGTGCCAGCAGCCCGTATCGCGGCAGGGGGCGTGAGACCCAGTACTTC	CASSPYRGRGRETQYF
TRBV5-4	-	TRBJ1-6	-	TGTGCCAGCACCCGCCGGATGTGGGTATTCTATAATTCACCCCTCCACTTT	CASTRRMWVFYNSPLHF
TRBV5-5	few	TRBJ2-2	-	TGTGCCAGCACGCGGGGAGGGACAGGTTTAACCGGGGAGCTGTTTTTT	CASTRGGTGLTGELFF
TRBV5-5	-	TRBJ2-2	TRBD1	TGTGCCAGCAGCTCCTTGACAGGGGGGACCGGGGAGCTGTTTTTT	CASSSLTGGTGELFF
TRBV4-2	-	TRBJ2-3	-	TGTGCCAGCATCCGGGGGGCAGGCATCACAGATACGCAGTATTTT	CASIRGAGITDTQYF
TRBV19	-	TRBJ1-1	-	TGTGCCAGTTTTTGGGGGAACACTGAAGCTTTCTTT	CASFWGNTEAFF
TRBV6-5	-	TRBJ2-1	TRBD2	TGTGCCAGCAGTTTCTCAACTAGCGGGAGTGGTAATGAGCAGTTCTTC	CASSFSTSGSGNEQFF
TRBV2	-	TRBJ2-3	-	TGTGCCAGCAGTGGTCGACAGGCCCCTAGCACAGATACGCAGTATTTT	CASSGRQAPSTDTQYF
TRBV18	-	TRBJ1-1	-	TGTGCCAGCTCACCACGGGGCCAGTACACTGAAGCTTTCTTT	CASSPRGQYTEAFF
TRBV5-4	-	TRBJ2-7	TRBD2	TGTGCCAGCAGCGGAGGGAGGGCCGAGCAGTACTTC	CASSGGRAEQYF
TRBV29-1	-	TRBJ2-3	TRBD1	TGCAGCGTTGAGGGACAGAGCACAGATACGCAGTATTTT	CSVEGQSTDTQYF
TRBV7-2	-	TRBJ1-1	-	TGTGCCAGCAGCTTAGGGGCGGGTGGTGGGGGCGGTGAAGCTTTCTTT	CASSLGAGGGGGEAFF
TRBV30	-	TRBJ1-1	-	TGTGCCTGGAGTCGAATAAAAGCTTTCTTT	CAWSRIKAFF
TRBV2	few	TRBJ2-7	-	TGTGCCAGCAGTGAGGAAGTATTCGGAACCTACGAGCAGTACTTC	CASSEEVFGTYEQYF
TRBV9	-	TRBJ2-7	TRBD1	TGTGCCAGCAGCGGACAGGGGTTGCGCGAGCAGTACTTC	CASSGQGLREQYF
TRBV11-2	-	TRBJ2-2	-	TGTGCCAGCAGCCATTCTGCCGGGGAGCTGTTTTTT	CASSHSAGELFF
TRBV5-4	-	TRBJ2-5	-	TGTGCCAGCAGCTTGGCCGCGGGGGCGGGGGAGACCCAGTACTTC	CASSLAAGAGETQYF
TRBV30	-	TRBJ1-6	TRBD1	TGTGCCTGGAAGGACAGGGCCAATTCACCCCTCCACTTT	CAWKDRANSPLHF
TRBV28	few	TRBJ1-1	TRBD1	TGTGCCAGCAGTTCCCCTCCGACAGGGGGGAGCACTGAAGCTTTCTTT	CASSSPPTGGSTEAFF
TRBV7-3	-	TRBJ1-6	-	TGTGCCAGCAGCCCACACCCTGGGGCAGGGGCTGGTTCACCCCTCCACTTT	CASSPHPGAGAGSPLHF
TRBV6-5	-	TRBJ2-1	TRBD2	TGTGCCAGCAGGCCATGGCGGGGGGACGAAAATGAGCAGTTCTTC	CASRPWRGDENEQFF
TRBV18	-	TRBJ2-5	TRBD2	TGTGCCAGCTCTACCCAGCGACTAGCGGGGGGCCAAGAGACCCAGTACTTC	CASSTQRLAGGQETQYF
TRBV7-3	-	TRBJ2-1	-	TGTGCCAGCAGCTTAACGGGTGGTGAGCAGTTCTTC	CASSLTGGEQFF
TRBV19	few	TRBJ1-3	TRBD1	TGTGCCAGTACCCGGGACAGATCTGAAAACACCATATATTTT	CASTRDRSENTIYF